This T cell receptor beta chain stems from a study of blood T cell repertoires in COVID-19. A Seattle source enrolled patients during active infection and followed them longitudinally. In this sample, this clone turned up once. Libraries were prepared by immunoSEQ multiplex PCR; TCRdb keeps only in-frame clonotypes and omits some of them. The data hold fewer than 50,000 clones, with around 84% observed a single time. This CDR3 has 15 amino acids. CDR1 and CDR2 (germline): SGHAT, FQNNGV. With V trimmed by 3 bases and J by 5 bases, 6 bases remained unmatched. V gene TRBV11-2 combines with J gene TRBJ2-3; 9 bases agree with TRBD1. The receptor was isolated from a man aged 55 to 70 with COVID-19, enrolled during active disease. Source material: peripheral blood. CDR3 in DNA: TGTGCCAGCAGCTTCACAGGGGGCGGTGAAGATACGCAGTATTTT. Amino acids: CASSFTGGGEDTQYF.